Sequencing of this T cell receptor beta chain was carried out in a study of T cell repertoires in cytomegalovirus infection. In the study overall: Both recently identified HLA-C-restricted and well-studied HLA-B-restricted CMV epitopes were used in the study. From public TCR beta signatures came an indication of both CMV infection and matching HLA type. Overall study findings and caveats: CMV-specific TCR beta clonotypes restricted by HLA-C were the ones dominating the ex vivo response.

Each CDR3 protein is one row after TCRdb ran MiXCR on the reads. The repertoire holds hundreds of thousands of distinct CDR3 sequences, 30% to 40% seen once, with 18% in the top ten. V was shortened by 0 bases and J by 8 bases, with 8 bases between the two germline ends. CDR3 length equals 14 residues. This clonotype was seen repeatedly, ten times or more. Its antigen is unknown. The chain has TRBV12-3 or TRBV12-4 and TRBJ1-6; perhaps TRBD1 as D (6 bases). This receptor was obtained from a human donor in good health (CMV status not recorded). Some clones in this sample may be carry-over from other donors' samples. The specimen comprised cultured PBMCs, sampled from culture after CMV antigen stimulation. The CDR3 loop reads CASSLAGADSPLHF. The CDR3 region has the DNA TGTGCCAGCAGTTTAGCGGGGGCCGATTCACCCCTCCACTTT.